These 18 T cell receptor beta chains came from one sample sequenced in a study of long-term antiretroviral therapy in people with HIV. Running of the v3.0 immunoSEQ assay took place at survey level. Sequenced by immunoSEQ multiplex PCR; TCRdb stores in-frame clones only, minus some. The data hold more than 20,000 clones, with about 88% observed a single time. Here the sequenced sample was unsorted PBMCs, taken 1.9 years after starting antiretroviral therapy. Receptors were obtained from a woman aged 30 to 39 with HIV.

The rearrangement links TRBV6-5 to TRBJ2-5, with D perhaps matching TRBD1 (6 bases). CDR1 and CDR2 (germline): MNHEY, SVGAGI. The CDR3 covers 14 residues. Trimming pared 4 bases from V and 1 base from J, leaving 10 bases between. The CDR3 DNA reads TGTGCCAGCAGTTGGACAGCAAGCCAAGAGACCCAGTACTTC. It yields the protein CASSWTASQETQYF.

This chain links TRBV29-1 with TRBJ2-5; TRBD2 matches at 10 bases. Germline V gives CDR1 SQVTM, CDR2 ANQGSEA. Unmatched junction bases numbered 6, after V lost 3 bases and J lost 2 bases. CDR3 length: 15 amino acids. The chain's CDR3 is CSVDGLAGVQETQYF. CDR3 in DNA: TGCAGCGTTGATGGGCTAGCGGGGGTACAAGAGACCCAGTACTTC.

A single count supports this clone. The chain couples TRBV7-7 to TRBJ2-5, with TRBD2 matching over 8 bases. The CDR3 contains 15 residues. Germline V gene sequence: CDR1 SSHAT, CDR2 FNYEAQ (reference sequence). V was clipped by 5 bases and J by 2 bases; unmatched bases: 7. The CDR3 protein is CASSVNSGGQETQYF. The CDR3 bases are TGTGCCAGCAGCGTCAACAGCGGGGGACAAGAGACCCAGTACTTC.

The chain is built from TRBV5-6 and TRBJ2-7; TRBD1 is a possible D gene (6 bases). This CDR3 comprises 13 residues. Trimming took 5 bases from V and 5 from J, leaving 14 bases between them. Germline V gives CDR1 SGHDT, CDR2 YYEEEE. The DNA for the CDR3 is TGTGCCAGCAGGGTGGGCAGGGGACACGAGCAGTACTTC. It codes for CASRVGRGHEQYF.

This chain uses TRBV7-6 with TRBJ1-6; no firm D call. Trimming removed 1 base from V and 0 bases from J, with 16 bases in between. The CDR3 extends over 19 amino acids. Germline V gene lookup returns CDR1 SGHVS and CDR2 FNYEAQ. CDR3 sequence (DNA): TGTGCCAGCAGCTTAGTAAGGGTCGACTTCGGCTCCTATAATTCACCCCTCCACTTT. Translated, it gives CASSLVRVDFGSYNSPLHF.

This clone was detected only once. The V gene is TRBV4-1, the J gene TRBJ2-4, with 7 bases that match TRBD1. This CDR3 comprises 14 residues. V shed 1 base, J shed 3 bases, and the junction held 0 bases outside the gene matches. Per germline, CDR1 MGHRA and CDR2 YSYEKL. The CDR3 DNA is TGCGCCAGCAGCCAAGGGGACAGCAAAAACATTCAGTACTTC. This encodes CASSQGDSKNIQYF.

This chain joins TRBV23-1 and TRBJ1-2; D remains ambiguous. TRBV23-1 carries the ORF label, with uncertain function. Trimming removed 8 bases at V and 3 bases at J, with 13 bases between. The CDR3 consists of 13 residues. CDR3: CASAPDGDYGYTF. The CDR3 DNA sequence: TGCGCCAGCGCCCCGGACGGGGACTATGGCTACACCTTC.

This chain links TRBV2 with TRBJ1-1, with a tentative D call TRBD1 (6 bases). From germline, CDR1 is SNHLY and CDR2 FYNNEI. The CDR3 is 15 residues long. V gave up 1 base and J gave up 2 bases, with 11 bases separating them. The CDR3 DNA is TGTGCCAGCAGTGAAGGGACAGAGATTAACACTGAAGCTTTCTTT. Amino acids: CASSEGTEINTEAFF.

The rearrangement links TRBV13 to TRBJ2-5; D unresolved. Between the trimmed V and J ends, which lost 1 base and 2 bases, there was a span of 8 bases. Germline CDR1 PRHDT, CDR2 FYEKMQ (reference sequence). This CDR3 region has 14 residues. This chain's CDR3 is CASSLEHRQETQYF. The CDR3 DNA sequence: TGTGCCAGCAGCTTAGAACACCGTCAAGAGACCCAGTACTTC.

This chain uses TRBV5-1 with TRBJ2-2, with 10 bases identical to TRBD2. CDR3 size: 16 residues. Unmatched junction bases numbered 6, after V lost 4 bases and J lost 3 bases. The germline V gene encodes CDR1 SGHRS and CDR2 YFSETQ. The CDR3 region has the DNA TGCGCCAGCAGCATCTTAGCGGGGGGCGACACCGGGGAGCTGTTTTTT. Protein product: CASSILAGGDTGELFF.

The rearrangement uses TRBV2 and TRBJ2-2; D gene ambiguous. Trimming took off 2 bases at V and 2 bases at J, with 12 bases between the two ends. Germline CDR1 SNHLY, CDR2 FYNNEI. CDR3 length: 16 residues. The CDR3, as DNA: TGTGCCAGCAGTGAAAGCTTCCCCACCAACACCGGGGAGCTGTTTTTT. Its protein product is CASSESFPTNTGELFF.

The CDR3: CASSFTDRTNYGYTF. The CDR3 DNA reads TGTGCCAGCAGTTTCACCGACAGGACTAACTATGGCTACACCTTC. The chain has TRBV6-6 and TRBJ1-2; maybe TRBD1 (6 bases). V was clipped by 4 bases and J by 0 bases, with 12 bases between them. The germline CDR1 and CDR2 sequences are MNHNY and SVGAGI (reference sequence). The CDR3 extends over 15 amino acids.

The V gene is TRBV15, the J gene TRBJ2-7; tentatively, D is TRBD2 (7 bases). The CDR3 contains 14 residues. Trimming cost V 3 bases and J 6 bases, with 15 bases left between them. Germline CDR1 reads LNHNV; CDR2 reads YYDKDF (reference sequence). In DNA form, the CDR3 reads TGTGCCACCAGCAGGGGGAGGGCAGGGGTCGAGCAGTACGTC. Translation gives CATSRGRAGVEQYV.

The chain links TRBV5-3 to TRBJ2-7, with D maybe TRBD1 (6 bases). TRBV5-3 is given ORF status, its function remaining uncertain. CDR3 length: 14 residues. Trimming shortened V by 10 bases and J by 8 bases, and 25 bases separated the two germline ends. This chain's CDR3 is CASPRTVIKFQQYV. CDR3 nucleotide sequence: TGTGCCTCCCCTCGGACAGTAATTAAATTTCAGCAGTACGTC.

This clone has a single count. This rearrangement joins TRBV7-2 to TRBJ1-3, with no clear D. Trimming removed 2 bases from V and 2 bases from J, with 10 bases in between. CDR1 is SGHTA, CDR2 FQGNSA, per germline. The CDR3 loop spans 15 amino acids. The CDR3 DNA sequence: TGTGCCAGCAGCTTAAGTACTCTCGCTGGAAACACCATATATTTT. Translated, it gives CASSLSTLAGNTIYF. Variable domain in full (rest from reference TRBV7-2 and TRBJ1-3): GAGVSQSPSNKVTEKGKDVELRCDPISGHTALYWYRQSLGQGLEFLIYFQGNSAPDKSGLPSDRFSAERTGGSVSTLTIQRTQQEDSAVYLCASSLSTLAGNTIYFGEGSWLTVV.

The rearrangement links TRBV6-1 to TRBJ1-1; perhaps TRBD1 as D (6 bases). Trimming pared 5 bases from V and 0 bases from J, leaving 13 bases between. In germline, CDR1 is MNHNS, CDR2 SASEGT. This CDR3 contains 15 residues. CDR3 protein: CASSKDSSMNTEAFF. The DNA of the CDR3 is TGTGCCAGCAGTAAGGACAGCTCTATGAACACTGAAGCTTTCTTT.

V usage is TRBV19 and J usage is TRBJ2-5; perhaps TRBD1 as D (5 bases). CDR3 size: 14 residues. Trimming shortened V by 3 bases and J by 3 bases, and 11 bases separated the two germline ends. Germline V gene lookup returns CDR1 LNHDA and CDR2 SQIVND (reference sequence). In DNA, the CDR3 is TGTGCCAGTAGTATCTACTCAGGGAAAGAGACCCAGTACTTC. It translates to CASSIYSGKETQYF.

This rearrangement joins TRBV6-5 to TRBJ2-5; D call uncertain. CDR3 size: 13 residues. V gave up 6 bases and J gave up 8 bases, with 16 bases separating them. Per the germline V gene, CDR1 is MNHEY and CDR2 is SVGAGI. As DNA, the CDR3 is TGTGCCAGCAGCCTTACAGAGAAACTAACCCAGTACTTC. Translated: CASSLTEKLTQYF.